The T cell receptor beta chain under discussion was sequenced for a study of cytomegalovirus exposure and HLA in healthy donors. Points from the study as a whole: Three CMV-associated chains proved CMV antigen-specific in vitro. The likely origin of a cluster of highly shared sequence variants was a sequencing artifact. The listing of 150 to 200 TCR beta chains classed them as cytomegalovirus-associated.

Both 60 Vbeta primers and 13 Jbeta primers went into the PCR. Repertoires were generated with immunoSEQ multiplex PCR, while TCRdb's copy carries only in-frame clones and drops some. This table holds some 170,000 clones, roughly four fifths found once. The CDR3 extends over 15 amino acids. The germline V and J ends were trimmed by 1 base and 3 bases, with 10 bases remaining between them. The germline gives CDR1 MDHEN, CDR2 SYDVKM. About this clone: Its antigen is unidentified.

The chain joins TRBV28 to TRBJ2-1; D gene unclear. This TCR was recovered from a man aged 50-60 years in good health and CMV-seropositive. The sequenced sample was PBMCs. The CDR3 nucleotides are TGTGCCAGCAGTTTATTGTCAGGCATCTACAATGAGCAGTTCTTC. Residues: CASSLLSGIYNEQFF.